Presented here are 26 T cell receptor beta chains from one specimen sequenced in a study of T cells after yellow fever vaccination. TCRdb re-called the 5' RACE reads through MiXCR, storing one row per CDR3 protein. The table has just under 600,000 distinct CDR3 sequences, about 13% seen once. The source was PBMCs, collected on the day of the yellow fever booster vaccination. These receptors all stem from a man aged 25 to 40 who received the YFV17D yellow fever vaccine.

A few counts support this clonotype. The chain is built from TRBV20-1 and TRBJ2-1; D remains unclear. Germline loops: CDR1 DFQATT, CDR2 SNEGSKA (reference sequence). The CDR3 loop spans 12 amino acids. Trimming shortened V by 1 base and J by 6 bases, and 7 bases separated the two germline ends. CDR3 residues: CSARAGINEQFF. The DNA of the CDR3 is TGCAGTGCTAGAGCTGGTATCAATGAGCAGTTCTTC.

The chain links TRBV2 to TRBJ2-2; the D is unclear. The V gene's germline CDR1 is SNHLY and CDR2 FYNNEI. Trimming cost V 5 bases and J 5 bases, with 9 bases left between them. This CDR3 is 13 amino acids long. CDR3 loop: CASSNKQTGELFF. Here the CDR3 DNA reads TGTGCCAGCAGTAACAAGCAGACCGGGGAGCTGTTTTTT.

The rearrangement uses TRBV24-1 and TRBJ2-5; perhaps TRBD2 as D (7 bases). Trimming removed 4 bases at V and 0 bases at J, with 14 bases between. CDR1 KGHDR and CDR2 SFDVKD come from the germline V gene. This CDR3 has 16 residues. The CDR3 DNA reads as TGTGCCACCAGTGACCTGGGGGGGCCGGACCAAGAGACCCAGTACTTC. Protein product: CATSDLGGPDQETQYF.

Only a few counts were recorded for this clonotype. V and J are TRBV27 and TRBJ1-2; maybe TRBD1 (6 bases). The CDR3 is made up of 14 amino acids. V was cut by 2 bases and J by 2 bases, with 9 bases left in between. Germline assignment: CDR1 MNHEY and CDR2 SMNVEV (reference sequence). The chain's CDR3 is CASSLKGGNYGYTF. Here the CDR3 DNA reads TGTGCCAGCAGTTTAAAGGGGGGGAACTATGGCTACACCTTC.

The gene calls are TRBV5-4 and TRBJ2-1; 7 bases line up with TRBD2. The CDR3 length is 16 residues. CDR1 is SGHNT, CDR2 YYREEE, per germline (reference sequence). The V gene end was trimmed by 0 bases and the J gene end by 8 bases; junction bases not matched to a gene: 11. The CDR3: CASSLGTSFSLDEQFF. Here the CDR3 DNA reads TGTGCCAGCAGCTTGGGGACTAGTTTTTCATTAGATGAGCAGTTCTTC.

The chain carries TRBV12-3 or TRBV12-4 and TRBJ1-3; no reliable D call. The CDR3 spans 15 residues. Trimming took off 2 bases at V and 3 bases at J, with 11 bases between the two ends. The CDR3 nucleotides are TGTGCCAGCAGTTTACGGCATCAGGATGGAAACACCATATATTTT. Its translation is CASSLRHQDGNTIYF.

The chain combines TRBV19 with TRBJ2-2; D is uncertain. V was cut by 6 bases and J by 5 bases, with 10 bases left in between. CDR1 LNHDA and CDR2 SQIVND come from the germline V gene (reference sequence). The CDR3 is made up of 13 amino acids. Here the CDR3 reads CASRHLRTGELFF. DNA of the CDR3: TGTGCCAGTAGACACCTGAGGACCGGGGAGCTGTTTTTT. Full variable domain (remainder filled in from reference TRBV19 and TRBJ2-2): DGGITQSPKYLFRKEGQNVTLSCEQNLNHDAMYWYRQDPGQGLRLIYYSQIVNDFQKGDIAEGYSVSREKKESFPLTVTSAQKNPTAFYLCASRHLRTGELFFGEGSRLTVL.

This clonotype was seen a handful of times. This chain connects TRBV6-5 to TRBJ1-4; 10 bases agree with TRBD1. In germline, CDR1 is MNHEY, CDR2 SVGAGI. V shed 0 bases, J shed 7 bases, and the junction held 11 bases outside the gene matches. CDR3 size: 18 residues. In DNA, the CDR3 is TGTGCCAGCAGTTACTCGCACGGTGGGACAGGGGCCAGTGAAAAACTGTTTTTT. This encodes CASSYSHGGTGASEKLFF.

This clonotype showed up just a few times. V usage is TRBV12-3 or TRBV12-4 and J usage is TRBJ1-1; D possibly corresponds to TRBD1 (6 bases). With 4 bases removed from V and 5 bases from J, the gap between germline ends came to 11 bases. CDR3 length: 13 residues. This CDR3 reads CASSSGARTEAFF. As DNA, the CDR3 is TGTGCCAGCAGTTCAGGGGCTAGGACTGAAGCTTTCTTT.

This clonotype showed up just a few times. The rearrangement joins TRBV12-3 or TRBV12-4 to TRBJ2-1; D might be TRBD2 (7 bases). The ends were cut back, 6 bases at V and 9 bases at J, with 18 bases in the middle. The CDR3 has 14 amino acids. CDR3 nucleotide sequence: TGTGCCAGCAGCCCTGTGGGCGGGGGCAGTGAGCAGTTCTTC. It specifies CASSPVGGGSEQFF.

This clonotype was counted only a few times. The CDR3 spells CASSILRSGHEQFF. CDR3 nucleotide sequence: TGTGCCAGTAGTATTTTGCGGTCGGGGCATGAGCAGTTCTTC. The genes are TRBV19 and TRBJ2-1; either TRBD1 or TRBD2 may supply D (5 bases each). V gave up 3 bases and J gave up 8 bases, with 14 bases separating them. CDR1 LNHDA and CDR2 SQIVND come from the germline V gene (reference sequence). This CDR3 region has 14 residues.

CDR3 nucleotide sequence: TGTGCCAGCAGCCAAGCGGCCAGAGTAACTAGCACAGATACGCAGTATTTT. Translating it yields CASSQAARVTSTDTQYF. The chain has TRBV3-1 and TRBJ2-3; D gene uncertain. The CDR3 is 17 amino acids. Germline V gene data show CDR1 as LGHDT and CDR2 as YNNKEL (reference sequence). V was trimmed by 1 base and J by 0 bases, leaving 14 bases between them.

This clonotype was counted a few times. The rearrangement uses TRBV4-2 and TRBJ1-2; tentative D call: TRBD1 (5 bases). The germline V gene has CDR1 LGHNA and CDR2 YNFKEQ. Trimming stripped 5 bases from V and 8 bases from J, with 15 bases between. This CDR3 has 13 amino acids. CDR3 sequence (DNA): TGTGCCAGCAGCGACCGACAAGGGGAAGGCTACACCTTC. It is translated as CASSDRQGEGYTF.

This rearrangement joins TRBV19 to TRBJ1-2; 7 bases match TRBD1. Per germline, CDR1 LNHDA and CDR2 SQIVND (reference sequence). J gave up 3 bases and V 10 bases, and 11 bases lay outside the gene matches. This CDR3 has 14 amino acids. CDR3 in DNA: TGTGCCACCAACCCGGGACAGTCGTACTATGGCTACACCTTC. The encoded protein is CATNPGQSYYGYTF.

The chain employs TRBV5-1 and TRBJ1-5; D remains unclear. This CDR3 is built from 13 residues. Germline assignment: CDR1 SGHRS and CDR2 YFSETQ. Trimming removed 0 bases from V and 5 bases from J, with 6 bases in between. The chain's CDR3 is CASSLGSDQPQHF. In DNA, the CDR3 is TGCGCCAGCAGCTTGGGGTCGGATCAGCCCCAGCATTTT. The variable domain in full, with the rest retrieved from reference TRBV5-1 and TRBJ1-5, is KAGVTQTPRYLIKTRGQQVTLSCSPISGHRSVSWYQQTPGQGLQFLFEYFSETQRNKGNFPGRFSGRQFSNSRSEMNVSTLELGDSALYLCASSLGSDQPQHFGDGTRLSIL.

This rearrangement joins TRBV3-1 to TRBJ2-3, with D perhaps TRBD1 (6 bases). The CDR3 loop spans 15 amino acids. With 4 bases removed from V and 1 base from J, the gap between germline ends came to 12 bases. Germline assignment: CDR1 LGHDT and CDR2 YNNKEL (reference sequence). CDR3 nucleotides: TGTGCCAGCAGCCCCATCCCAGGGGGCACAGATACGCAGTATTTT. This translates into CASSPIPGGTDTQYF.

This clonotype was counted between two and nine times. V gene TRBV6-1 combines with J gene TRBJ1-2; D is possibly TRBD1 (6 bases). CDR3 length equals 13 residues. Germline CDR1 reads MNHNS; CDR2 reads SASEGT. The ends were cut back, 6 bases at V and 2 bases at J, with 10 bases in the middle. This CDR3 is CASRPGENYGYTF. For the CDR3, the DNA is TGTGCCAGCAGACCAGGGGAAAACTATGGCTACACCTTC.

The table lists this clonotype with a few counts. The V and J genes are TRBV5-1 and TRBJ2-4, with 8 bases fitting TRBD1. Germline values: CDR1 SGHRS, CDR2 YFSETQ. This CDR3 is 14 amino acids long. V shed 4 bases, J shed 6 bases, and the junction held 6 bases outside the gene matches. The DNA of the CDR3 is TGCGCCAGCAGCCCGGACAGGGAAGGAAACATTCAGTACTTC. Translating gives CASSPDREGNIQYF.

This clonotype was observed at least ten times. The chain links TRBV5-1 to TRBJ2-2, with 11 bases lining up with TRBD2. Trimming cost V 4 bases and J 5 bases; bases outside gene matches: 4. This CDR3 contains 15 residues. From germline, CDR1 is SGHRS and CDR2 YFSETQ. The CDR3 loop reads CASSATSGSTGELFF. The CDR3 DNA sequence: TGCGCCAGCAGCGCCACTAGCGGGAGTACCGGGGAGCTGTTTTTT.

Only a few counts were recorded for this clonotype. The chain couples TRBV20-1 to TRBJ2-3; D might be TRBD1 or TRBD2, each matching 5 bases. Germline CDR1 and CDR2: DFQATT and SNEGSKA (reference sequence). The CDR3 covers 15 residues. V lost 3 bases and J 4 bases, leaving 17 bases between the germline ends. This CDR3 is CSARGESPRPDTQYF. CDR3 in DNA: TGCAGTGCTAGGGGGGAGTCCCCCCGACCAGATACGCAGTATTTT.

The sample holds a few counts of this clonotype. The chain carries TRBV5-1 and TRBJ2-7; D is unclear. Germline lookup yields CDR1 SGHRS and CDR2 YFSETQ. Trimming stripped 5 bases from V and 2 bases from J, with 8 bases between. CDR3 length: 12 residues. In DNA form, the CDR3 reads TGCGCCAGCAGTGGGGTAACCTACGAGCAGTACTTC. Protein product: CASSGVTYEQYF.

The rearrangement links TRBV4-3 to TRBJ2-7, with TRBD1 matching 7 bases. There are 15 residues in the CDR3. Looked up from germline, CDR1 is LGHNA and CDR2 is YSLEER. V shed 0 bases, J shed 4 bases, and the junction held 6 bases outside the gene matches. The CDR3 reads CASSQEAGGFYEQYF. CDR3 DNA: TGCGCCAGCAGCCAAGAAGCAGGGGGTTTTTACGAGCAGTACTTC.

The chain employs TRBV6-5 and TRBJ1-1; tentative D call: TRBD1 (5 bases). Trimming cost V 2 bases and J 0 bases, with 10 bases left between them. Germline values: CDR1 MNHEY, CDR2 SVGAGI. The CDR3 runs to 15 residues. The CDR3 region is CASSYASTVNTEAFF. The CDR3 region has the DNA TGTGCCAGCAGTTACGCTTCGACAGTGAACACTGAAGCTTTCTTT.

V is TRBV7-8 and J is TRBJ2-5; unclear D gene. This CDR3 spans 14 amino acids. The V gene's germline CDR1 is SGHVS and CDR2 FQNEAQ. V shed 8 bases and J shed 0 bases, with 13 bases lying between them. In DNA, the CDR3 is TGTGCCAGCGAAGCGAAGATGTACCAAGAGACCCAGTACTTC. Translation: CASEAKMYQETQYF. The full variable domain, in which reference TRBV7-8 and TRBJ2-5 provide the parts outside the CDR3, is GAGVSQSPRYKVAKRGQDVALRCDPISGHVSLFWYQQALGQGPEFLTYFQNEAQLDKSGLPSDRFFAERPEGSVSTLKIQRTQQEDSAVYLCASEAKMYQETQYFGPGTRLLVL.

The J gene is TRBJ1-1, the V gene TRBV4-1; the match to TRBD1 covers 7 bases. The CDR3 runs to 15 residues. Trimming cost V 1 base and J 4 bases; bases outside gene matches: 6. Germline-derived CDR1 and CDR2 are MGHRA and YSYEKL. CDR3 amino acids: CASSQGYPGGTEAFF. The CDR3 DNA reads TGCGCCAGCAGCCAAGGGTACCCAGGGGGCACTGAAGCTTTCTTT.

This clonotype has a handful of counts. V is TRBV11-2 and J is TRBJ2-3; 11 bases agree with TRBD2. With 1 base clipped from V and 0 bases from J, the junction kept 6 bases outside the gene matches. The CDR3 runs 18 residues. Germline values: CDR1 SGHAT, CDR2 FQNNGV. The CDR3: CASSLVPSGRISTDTQYF. The CDR3, as DNA: TGTGCCAGCAGCTTAGTTCCTAGCGGGAGGATAAGCACAGATACGCAGTATTTT.